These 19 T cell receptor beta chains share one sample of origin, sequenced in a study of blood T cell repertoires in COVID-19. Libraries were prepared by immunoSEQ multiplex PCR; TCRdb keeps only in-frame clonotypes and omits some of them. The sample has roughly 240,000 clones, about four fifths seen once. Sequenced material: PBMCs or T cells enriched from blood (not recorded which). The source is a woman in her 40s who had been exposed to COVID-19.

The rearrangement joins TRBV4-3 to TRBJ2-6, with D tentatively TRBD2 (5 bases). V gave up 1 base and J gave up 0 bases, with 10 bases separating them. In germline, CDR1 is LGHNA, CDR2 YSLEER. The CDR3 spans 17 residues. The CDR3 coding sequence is TGCGCCAGCAGCCAAGGAGGTAGCGCCTCTGGGGCCAACGTCCTGACTTTC. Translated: CASSQGGSASGANVLTF.

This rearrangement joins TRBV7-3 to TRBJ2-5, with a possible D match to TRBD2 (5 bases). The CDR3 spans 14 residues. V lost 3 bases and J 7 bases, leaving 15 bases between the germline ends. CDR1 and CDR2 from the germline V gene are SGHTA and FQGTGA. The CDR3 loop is CASSLVDRGGTQYF. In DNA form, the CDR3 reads TGTGCCAGCAGCTTGGTGGACCGAGGAGGGACCCAGTACTTC.

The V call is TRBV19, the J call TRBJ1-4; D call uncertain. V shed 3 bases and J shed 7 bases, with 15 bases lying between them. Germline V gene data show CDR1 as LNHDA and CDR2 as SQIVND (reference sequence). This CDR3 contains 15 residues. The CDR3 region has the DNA TGTGCCAGTAGTATTTGGGCAGTCGAAGGTGAAAAACTGTTTTTT. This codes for CASSIWAVEGEKLFF. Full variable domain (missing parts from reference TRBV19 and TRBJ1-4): DGGITQSPKYLFRKEGQNVTLSCEQNLNHDAMYWYRQDPGQGLRLIYYSQIVNDFQKGDIAEGYSVSREKKESFPLTVTSAQKNPTAFYLCASSIWAVEGEKLFFGSGTQLSVL.

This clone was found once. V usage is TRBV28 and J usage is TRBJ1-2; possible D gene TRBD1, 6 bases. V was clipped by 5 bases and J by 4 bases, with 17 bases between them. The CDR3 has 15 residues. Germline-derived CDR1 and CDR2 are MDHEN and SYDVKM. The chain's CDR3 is CASSKNRGQLYGYTF. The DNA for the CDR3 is TGTGCCAGCAGTAAAAACCGAGGACAGCTCTATGGCTACACCTTC.

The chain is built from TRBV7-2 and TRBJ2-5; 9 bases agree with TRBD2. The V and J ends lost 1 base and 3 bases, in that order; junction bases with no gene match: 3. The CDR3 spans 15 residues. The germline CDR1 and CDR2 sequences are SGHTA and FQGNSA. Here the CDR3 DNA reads TGTGCCAGCAGCTTAGATAGCGGGGGTGAAGAGACCCAGTACTTC. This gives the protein CASSLDSGGEETQYF.

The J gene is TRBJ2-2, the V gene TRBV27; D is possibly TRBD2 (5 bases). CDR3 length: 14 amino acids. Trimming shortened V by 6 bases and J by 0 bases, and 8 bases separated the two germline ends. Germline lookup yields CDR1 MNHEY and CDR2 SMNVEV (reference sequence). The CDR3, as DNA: TGTGCCAGCAGCTTCGGGGCGAACACCGGGGAGCTGTTTTTT. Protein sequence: CASSFGANTGELFF.

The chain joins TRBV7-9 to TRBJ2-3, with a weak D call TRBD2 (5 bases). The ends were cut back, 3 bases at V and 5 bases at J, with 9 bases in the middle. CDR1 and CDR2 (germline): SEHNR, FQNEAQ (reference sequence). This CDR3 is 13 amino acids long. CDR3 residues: CASSFEAGDTQYF. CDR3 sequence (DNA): TGTGCCAGCAGCTTTGAGGCGGGAGATACGCAGTATTTT.

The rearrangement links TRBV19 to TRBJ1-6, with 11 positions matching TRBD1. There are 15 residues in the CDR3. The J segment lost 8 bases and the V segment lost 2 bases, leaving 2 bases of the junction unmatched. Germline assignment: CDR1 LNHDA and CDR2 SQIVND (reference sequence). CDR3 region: CASSIRTGGDSPLHF. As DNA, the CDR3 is TGTGCCAGTAGTATACGGACAGGGGGCGATTCACCCCTCCACTTT.

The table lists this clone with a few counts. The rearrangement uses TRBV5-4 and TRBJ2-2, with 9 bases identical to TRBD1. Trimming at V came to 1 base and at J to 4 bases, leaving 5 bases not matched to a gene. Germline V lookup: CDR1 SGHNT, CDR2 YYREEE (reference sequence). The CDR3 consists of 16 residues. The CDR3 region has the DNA TGTGCCAGCAGCTTGTGGACAGGGGCGGGCACCGGGGAGCTGTTTTTT. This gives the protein CASSLWTGAGTGELFF.

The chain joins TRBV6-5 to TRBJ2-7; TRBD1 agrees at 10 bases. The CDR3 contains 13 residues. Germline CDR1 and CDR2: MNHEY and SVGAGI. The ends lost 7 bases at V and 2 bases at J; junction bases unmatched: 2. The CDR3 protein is CASTGTGAYEQYF. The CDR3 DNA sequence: TGTGCCAGCACCGGGACAGGGGCCTACGAGCAGTACTTC.

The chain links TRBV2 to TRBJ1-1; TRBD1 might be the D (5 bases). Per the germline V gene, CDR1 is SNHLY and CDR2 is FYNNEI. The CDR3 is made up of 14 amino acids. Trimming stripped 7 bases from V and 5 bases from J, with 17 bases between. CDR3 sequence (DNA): TGTGCCAGCAATCTTGGGGGGATTAAGACTGAAGCTTTCTTT. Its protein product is CASNLGGIKTEAFF.

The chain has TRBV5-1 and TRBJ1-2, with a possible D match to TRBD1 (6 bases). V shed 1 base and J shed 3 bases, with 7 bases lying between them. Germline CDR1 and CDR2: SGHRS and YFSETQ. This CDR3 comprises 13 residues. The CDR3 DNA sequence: TGCGCCAGCAGCTTGTCAGGGGACTATGGCTACACCTTC. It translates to CASSLSGDYGYTF. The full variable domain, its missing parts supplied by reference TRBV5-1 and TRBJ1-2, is KAGVTQTPRYLIKTRGQQVTLSCSPISGHRSVSWYQQTPGQGLQFLFEYFSETQRNKGNFPGRFSGRQFSNSRSEMNVSTLELGDSALYLCASSLSGDYGYTFGSGTRLTVV.

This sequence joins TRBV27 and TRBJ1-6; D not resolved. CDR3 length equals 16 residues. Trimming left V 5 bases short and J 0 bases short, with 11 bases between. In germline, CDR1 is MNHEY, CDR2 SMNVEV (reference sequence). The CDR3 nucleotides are TGTGCCAGCAGTGTCGACACCCTCTCCTATAATTCACCCCTCCACTTT. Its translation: CASSVDTLSYNSPLHF.

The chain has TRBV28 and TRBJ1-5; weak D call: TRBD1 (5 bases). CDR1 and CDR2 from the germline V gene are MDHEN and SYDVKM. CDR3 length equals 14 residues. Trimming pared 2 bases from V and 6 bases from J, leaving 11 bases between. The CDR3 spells CASSLGGVSQPQHF. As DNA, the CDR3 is TGTGCCAGCAGTTTAGGGGGGGTGAGTCAGCCCCAGCATTTT. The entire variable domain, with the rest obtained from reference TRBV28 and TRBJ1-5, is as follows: DVKVTQSSRYLVKRTGEKVFLECVQDMDHENMFWYRQDPGLGLRLIYFSYDVKMKEKGDIPEGYSVSREKKERFSLILESASTNQTSMYLCASSLGGVSQPQHFGDGTRLSIL.

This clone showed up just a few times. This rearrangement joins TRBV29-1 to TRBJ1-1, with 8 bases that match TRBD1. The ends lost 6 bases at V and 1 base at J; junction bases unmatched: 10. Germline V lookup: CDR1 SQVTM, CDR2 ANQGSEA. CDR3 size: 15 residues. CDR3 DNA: TGCAGCGTGCGTGGACAGGGAGGTGCGAACACTGAAGCTTTCTTT. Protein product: CSVRGQGGANTEAFF.

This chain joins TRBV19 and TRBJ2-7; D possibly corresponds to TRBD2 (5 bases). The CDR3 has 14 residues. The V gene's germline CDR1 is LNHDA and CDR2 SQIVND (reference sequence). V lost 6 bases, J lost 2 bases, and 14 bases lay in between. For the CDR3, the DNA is TGTGCCAGTAGCCGAGGAGGCCCTACCTACGAGCAGTACTTC. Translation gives CASSRGGPTYEQYF.

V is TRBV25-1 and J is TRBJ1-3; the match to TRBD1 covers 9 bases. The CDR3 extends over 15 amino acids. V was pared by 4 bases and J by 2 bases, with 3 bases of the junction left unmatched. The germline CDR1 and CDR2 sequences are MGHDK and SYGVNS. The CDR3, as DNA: TGTGCCAGCAGTGTACAGGGGGCGGCTGGAAACACCATATATTTT. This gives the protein CASSVQGAAGNTIYF.

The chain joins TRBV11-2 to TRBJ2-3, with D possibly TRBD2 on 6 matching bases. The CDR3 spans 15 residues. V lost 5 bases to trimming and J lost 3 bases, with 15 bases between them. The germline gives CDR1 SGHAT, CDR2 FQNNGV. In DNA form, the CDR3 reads TGTGCCAGCAGCCCCTCCTTTGGGGGGACAGATACGCAGTATTTT. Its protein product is CASSPSFGGTDTQYF.

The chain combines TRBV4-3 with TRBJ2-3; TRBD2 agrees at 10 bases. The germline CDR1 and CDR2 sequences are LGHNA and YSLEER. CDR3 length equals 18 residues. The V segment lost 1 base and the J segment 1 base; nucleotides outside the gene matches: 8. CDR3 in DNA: TGCGCCAGCAGCCAAGCCGTCCTCCTAGCGGGGGGCACAGATACGCAGTATTTT. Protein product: CASSQAVLLAGGTDTQYF.